This T cell receptor beta chain was sequenced in a study of identifying expanded T cells in peripheral blood. General study results and limits: Technical replicates showed roughly 1.2 changed clones; two weeks around 15; four weeks 19. Clone count variance between approximately two-week samples rose with total template count.

This CDR3 is 14 amino acids long. Germline CDR1 reads LNHDA; CDR2 reads SQIVND (reference sequence). Trimming removed 3 bases from V and 4 bases from J, with 9 bases in between. Collection occurred without any documented infections or immune events in donors. Generated by immunoSEQ multiplex PCR, the TCRdb table keeps only in-frame clones and is missing some. Here the sample spans more than 90,000 clones, 87% being singletons. Remarks on this clone: As yet, its antigen is unknown.

What was sequenced was blood. V and J are TRBV19 and TRBJ2-2; D unresolved. This TCR was sampled from a person aged 18-70 years in good health. CDR3 amino acids: CASSMGSFTGELFF. CDR3 sequence (DNA): TGTGCCAGTAGTATGGGGTCCTTCACCGGGGAGCTGTTTTTT.